Following are 9 T cell receptor beta chains from one sample sequenced in a study of blood T cell repertoires in COVID-19. TCRdb's copy holds only in-frame clones and misses some; the assay was immunoSEQ multiplex PCR. The sample holds 330,000 or so clones, about 87% seen once. Sequencing input: peripheral blood. The origin of the receptors is a young man with COVID-19, enrolled during active disease.

The chain couples TRBV11-3 to TRBJ2-3, with TRBD2 identical over 7 bases. The J segment lost 3 bases and the V segment lost 8 bases, leaving 2 bases of the junction unmatched. CDR3 length: 12 amino acids. The germline CDR1 and CDR2 sequences are SGHNT and YENEEA. CDR3 sequence (DNA): TGTGCCAGCGGGAGGGGTACAGATACGCAGTATTTT. Encoded protein: CASGRGTDTQYF.

The rearrangement uses TRBV4-1 and TRBJ2-1, with TRBD2 as a possible D gene (6 bases). Germline V gives CDR1 MGHRA, CDR2 YSYEKL. V lost 0 bases to trimming and J lost 4 bases, with 13 bases between them. The CDR3 runs 16 residues. The DNA for the CDR3 is TGCGCCAGCAGCCAAGATAGGACGGGAGCGTACAATGAGCAGTTCTTC. This gives the protein CASSQDRTGAYNEQFF.

The chain uses TRBV6-5 and TRBJ1-2; no definite D call. Deletions cut 2 bases from V and 2 bases from J, with 9 bases between. The CDR3 covers 14 residues. Per germline, CDR1 MNHEY and CDR2 SVGAGI. The CDR3 DNA sequence: TGTGCCAGCAGTTACCTGGACTCCAACTATGGCTACACCTTC. Its protein is CASSYLDSNYGYTF.

Turning to this clone: Additional DNA sequences in this sample encode the identical CDR3. The J gene is TRBJ1-2, the V gene TRBV6-5; D may be TRBD1 (5 bases). Germline V CDR1 and CDR2: MNHEY, SVGAGI. Trimming cost V 0 bases and J 4 bases, with 9 bases left between them. CDR3 length equals 14 residues. CDR3 nucleotide sequence: TGTGCCAGCAGTTACTCTGCAGGGCCCTATGGCTACACCTTC. It encodes CASSYSAGPYGYTF.

The sample holds one count of this clone. CDR3 in DNA: TGTGCCACCAGAGGCGGAACTCACTACGAGCAGTACTTC. Protein product: CATRGGTHYEQYF. The V call is TRBV19, the J call TRBJ2-7; D uncertain. Germline V gene data show CDR1 as LNHDA and CDR2 as SQIVND (reference sequence). The CDR3 spans 13 residues. V was clipped by 10 bases and J by 3 bases, with 16 bases between them.

The DNA for the CDR3 is TGCGCCAGCAGCCGGGGACTGAACACCGGGGAGCTGTTTTTT. Translation gives CASSRGLNTGELFF. The V and J genes are TRBV5-1 and TRBJ2-2, with D tentatively TRBD2 (6 bases). In germline, CDR1 is SGHRS, CDR2 YFSETQ. The CDR3 runs to 14 residues. The V gene lost 4 bases and the J gene lost 1 base, with 8 bases spanning the gap.

The genes are TRBV19 and TRBJ2-1, with 9 bases identical to TRBD1. The CDR3 covers 14 residues. V shed 9 bases, J shed 10 bases, and the junction held 13 bases outside the gene matches. CDR1 is LNHDA, CDR2 SQIVND, per germline (reference sequence). The CDR3 bases are TGTGCCAGCCCCGCAAAACAGGGGGCGTTGGAGCAGTTCTTC. Its translation is CASPAKQGALEQFF.

The genes are TRBV7-8 and TRBJ1-1, with 7 bases matching TRBD1. CDR1 and CDR2 (germline): SGHVS, FQNEAQ. Trimming removed 1 base from V and 0 bases from J; junction bases left unmatched: 8. The CDR3 totals 17 residues. The CDR3 sequence is CASSLGGTTGMNTEAFF. In DNA, the CDR3 is TGTGCCAGCAGCTTAGGTGGTACGACAGGGATGAACACTGAAGCTTTCTTT.

The J gene is TRBJ2-1, the V gene TRBV3-1 (or the pseudogene TRBV3-2); 8 bases match TRBD2. The CDR3 runs to 16 residues. Trimming removed 4 bases from V and 0 bases from J; junction bases left unmatched: 5. CDR1 LGHDT and CDR2 YNNKEL come from the germline V gene (reference sequence). CDR3 DNA: TGTGCCAGCAGCCGAATAGCGGGAAGCTCCTACAATGAGCAGTTCTTC. Amino acid sequence: CASSRIAGSSYNEQFF.